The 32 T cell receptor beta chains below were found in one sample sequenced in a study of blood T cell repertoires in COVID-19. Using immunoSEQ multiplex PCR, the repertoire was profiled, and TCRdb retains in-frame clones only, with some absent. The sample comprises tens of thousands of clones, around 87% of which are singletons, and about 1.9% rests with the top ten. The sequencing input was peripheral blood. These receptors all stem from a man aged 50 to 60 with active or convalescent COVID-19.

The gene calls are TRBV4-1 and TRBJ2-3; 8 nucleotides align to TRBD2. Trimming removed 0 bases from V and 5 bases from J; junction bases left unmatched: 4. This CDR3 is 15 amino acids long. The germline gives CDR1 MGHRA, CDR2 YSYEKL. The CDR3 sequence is CASSQDRGGGDTQYF. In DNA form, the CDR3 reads TGCGCCAGCAGCCAAGATCGGGGGGGAGGAGATACGCAGTATTTT.

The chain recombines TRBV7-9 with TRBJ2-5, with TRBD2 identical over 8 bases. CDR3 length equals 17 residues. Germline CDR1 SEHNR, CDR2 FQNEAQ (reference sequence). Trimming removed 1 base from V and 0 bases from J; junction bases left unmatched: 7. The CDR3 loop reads CASSLGGTSGHQETQYF. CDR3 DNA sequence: TGTGCCAGCAGCTTAGGAGGTACTAGCGGACACCAAGAGACCCAGTACTTC.

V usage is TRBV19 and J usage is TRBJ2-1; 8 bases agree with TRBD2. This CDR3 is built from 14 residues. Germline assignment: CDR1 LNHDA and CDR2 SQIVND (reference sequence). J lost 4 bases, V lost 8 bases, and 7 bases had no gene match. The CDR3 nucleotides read TGTGCCAGTGACGGGGGGGACTTATACAATGAGCAGTTCTTC. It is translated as CASDGGDLYNEQFF.

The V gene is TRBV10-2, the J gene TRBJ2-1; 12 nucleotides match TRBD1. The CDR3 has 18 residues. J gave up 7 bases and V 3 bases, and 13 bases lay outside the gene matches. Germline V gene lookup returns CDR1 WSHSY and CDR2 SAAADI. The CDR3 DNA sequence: TGCGCCAGCAGTGAACGCGCGGGACAGGGGGCCGCAGGGAATGAGCAGTTCTTC. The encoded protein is CASSERAGQGAAGNEQFF.

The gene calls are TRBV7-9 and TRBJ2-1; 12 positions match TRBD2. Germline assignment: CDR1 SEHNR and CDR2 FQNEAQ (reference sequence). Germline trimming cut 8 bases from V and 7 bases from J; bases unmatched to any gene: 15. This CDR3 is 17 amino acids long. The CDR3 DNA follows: TGTGCCAGCGCATTCCCTCCCTGGACTAGCGGGAAGAATGAGCAGTTCTTC. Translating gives CASAFPPWTSGKNEQFF.

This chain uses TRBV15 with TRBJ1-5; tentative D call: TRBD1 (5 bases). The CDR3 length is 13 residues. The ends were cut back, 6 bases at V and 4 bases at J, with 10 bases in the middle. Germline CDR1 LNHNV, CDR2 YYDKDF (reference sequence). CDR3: CATRRGENQPQHF. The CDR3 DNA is TGTGCCACCAGGCGGGGGGAAAATCAGCCCCAGCATTTT.

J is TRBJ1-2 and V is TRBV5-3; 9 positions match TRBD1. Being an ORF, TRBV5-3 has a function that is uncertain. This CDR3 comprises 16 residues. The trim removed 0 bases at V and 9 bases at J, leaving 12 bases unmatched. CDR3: CARSLGERTGVASYTF. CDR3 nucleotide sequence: TGTGCCAGAAGCTTGGGGGAACGGACAGGGGTCGCTAGCTACACCTTC.

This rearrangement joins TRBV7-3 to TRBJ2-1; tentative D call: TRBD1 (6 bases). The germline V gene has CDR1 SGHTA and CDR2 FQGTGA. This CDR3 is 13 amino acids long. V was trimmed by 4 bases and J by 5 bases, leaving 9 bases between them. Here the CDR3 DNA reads TGTGCCAGCAGCTCGGACAGAGACAATGAGCAGTTCTTC. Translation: CASSSDRDNEQFF.

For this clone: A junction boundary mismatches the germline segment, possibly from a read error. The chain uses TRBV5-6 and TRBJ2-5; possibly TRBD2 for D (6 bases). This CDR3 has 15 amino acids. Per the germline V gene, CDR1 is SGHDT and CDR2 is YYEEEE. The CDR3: CAGSPNPTSWETQYF. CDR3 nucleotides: TGTGCCGGCAGCCCAAACCCGACTAGTTGGGAGACCCAGTACTTC.

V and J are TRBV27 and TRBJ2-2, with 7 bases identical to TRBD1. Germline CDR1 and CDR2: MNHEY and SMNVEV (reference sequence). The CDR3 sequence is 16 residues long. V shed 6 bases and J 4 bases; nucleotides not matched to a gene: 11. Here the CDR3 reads CASRGSGGLATGELFF. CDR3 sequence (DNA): TGTGCCAGCAGGGGTTCAGGGGGTCTGGCCACCGGGGAGCTGTTTTTT.

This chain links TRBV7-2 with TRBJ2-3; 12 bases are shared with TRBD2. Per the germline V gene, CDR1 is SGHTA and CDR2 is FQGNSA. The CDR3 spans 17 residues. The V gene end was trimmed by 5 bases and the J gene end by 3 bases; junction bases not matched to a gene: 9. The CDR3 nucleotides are TGTGCCAGCAGCCTTCTAGCGGGAGGGGTCGGAACAGATACGCAGTATTTT. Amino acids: CASSLLAGGVGTDTQYF. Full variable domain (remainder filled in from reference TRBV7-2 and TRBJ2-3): GAGVSQSPSNKVTEKGKDVELRCDPISGHTALYWYRQSLGQGLEFLIYFQGNSAPDKSGLPSDRFSAERTGGSVSTLTIQRTQQEDSAVYLCASSLLAGGVGTDTQYFGPGTRLTVL.

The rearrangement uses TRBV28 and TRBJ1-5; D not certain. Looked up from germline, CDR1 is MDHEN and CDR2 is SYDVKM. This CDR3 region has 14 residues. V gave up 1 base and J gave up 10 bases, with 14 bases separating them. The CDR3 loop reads CASSLLTRFQPQHF. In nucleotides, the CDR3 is TGTGCCAGCAGTTTATTAACCCGGTTCCAACCCCAGCATTTT.

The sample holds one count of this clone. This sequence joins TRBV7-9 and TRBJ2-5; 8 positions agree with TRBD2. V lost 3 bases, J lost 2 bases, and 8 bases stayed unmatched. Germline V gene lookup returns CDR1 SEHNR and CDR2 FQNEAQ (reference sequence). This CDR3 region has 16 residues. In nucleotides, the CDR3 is TGTGCCAGCAGCTTCCCTCGGGGGGGGAAACAAGAGACCCAGTACTTC. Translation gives CASSFPRGGKQETQYF.

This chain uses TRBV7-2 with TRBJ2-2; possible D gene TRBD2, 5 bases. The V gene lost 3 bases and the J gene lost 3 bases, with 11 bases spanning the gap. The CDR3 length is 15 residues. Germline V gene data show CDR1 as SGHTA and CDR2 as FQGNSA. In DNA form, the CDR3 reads TGTGCCAGCAGCTTGAGGAGGAGAGACACCGGGGAGCTGTTTTTT. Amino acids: CASSLRRRDTGELFF.

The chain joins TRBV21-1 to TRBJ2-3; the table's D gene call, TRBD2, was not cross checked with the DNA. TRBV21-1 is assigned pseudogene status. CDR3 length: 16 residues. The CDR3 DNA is TGTGCCAGCATTGAGGGGCGGGAGGGCCCCACAGATACGCAGTATTTT. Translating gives CASIEGREGPTDTQYF.

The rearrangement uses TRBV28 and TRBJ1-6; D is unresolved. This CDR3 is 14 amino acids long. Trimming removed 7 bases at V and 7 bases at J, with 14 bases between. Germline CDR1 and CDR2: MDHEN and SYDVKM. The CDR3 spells CASTLGEINSPLHF. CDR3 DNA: TGTGCCAGCACCCTCGGGGAGATAAATTCACCCCTCCACTTT. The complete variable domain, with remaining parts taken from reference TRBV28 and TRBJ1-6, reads DVKVTQSSRYLVKRTGEKVFLECVQDMDHENMFWYRQDPGLGLRLIYFSYDVKMKEKGDIPEGYSVSREKKERFSLILESASTNQTSMYLCASTLGEINSPLHFGNGTRLTVT.

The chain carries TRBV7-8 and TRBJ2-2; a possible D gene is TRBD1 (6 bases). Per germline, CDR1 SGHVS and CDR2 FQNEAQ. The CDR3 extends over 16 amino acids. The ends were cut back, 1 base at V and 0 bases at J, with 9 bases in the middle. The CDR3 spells CASSLGTAANTGELFF. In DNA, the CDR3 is TGTGCCAGCAGCTTAGGGACAGCTGCGAACACCGGGGAGCTGTTTTTT.

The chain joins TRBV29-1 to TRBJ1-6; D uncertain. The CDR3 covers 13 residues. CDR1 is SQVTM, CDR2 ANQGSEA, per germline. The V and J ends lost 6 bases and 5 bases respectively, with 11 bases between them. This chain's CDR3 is CSVARENNSPLHF. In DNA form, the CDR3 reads TGCAGCGTAGCCCGGGAGAATAATTCACCCCTCCACTTT.

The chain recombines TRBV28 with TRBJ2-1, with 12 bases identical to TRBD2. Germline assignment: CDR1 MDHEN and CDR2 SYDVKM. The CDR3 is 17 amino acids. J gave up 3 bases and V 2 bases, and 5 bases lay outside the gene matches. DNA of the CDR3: TGTGCCAGCAGTTTAGGTCTACTAGCGGGAGGCTACAATGAGCAGTTCTTC. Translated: CASSLGLLAGGYNEQFF.

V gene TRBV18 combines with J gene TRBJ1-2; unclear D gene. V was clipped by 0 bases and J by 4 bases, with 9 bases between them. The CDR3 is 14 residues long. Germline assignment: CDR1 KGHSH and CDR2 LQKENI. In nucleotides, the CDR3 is TGTGCCAGCTCACCACCCGCAGGCCTCTATGGCTACACCTTC. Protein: CASSPPAGLYGYTF.

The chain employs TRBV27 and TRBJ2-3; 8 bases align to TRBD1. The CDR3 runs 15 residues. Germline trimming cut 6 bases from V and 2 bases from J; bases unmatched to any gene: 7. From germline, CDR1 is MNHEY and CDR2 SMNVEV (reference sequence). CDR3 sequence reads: CASSHRGTSTDTQYF. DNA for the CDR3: TGTGCCAGCAGCCACAGGGGGACCTCCACAGATACGCAGTATTTT.

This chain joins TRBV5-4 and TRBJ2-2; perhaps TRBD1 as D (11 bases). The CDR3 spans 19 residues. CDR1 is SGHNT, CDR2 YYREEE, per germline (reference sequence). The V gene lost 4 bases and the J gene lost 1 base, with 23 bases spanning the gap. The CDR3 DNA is TGTGCCAGCAGCCCCGGGACAGGGGGACTAGCGCGGAACACCGGGGAGCTGTTTTTT. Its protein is CASSPGTGGLARNTGELFF.

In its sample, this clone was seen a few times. CDR3 residues: CASSEWGGNTEAFF. In DNA form, the CDR3 reads TGTGCCAGCAGTGAATGGGGGGGGAACACTGAAGCTTTCTTT. The gene calls are TRBV25-1 and TRBJ1-1; TRBD1 is a possible D gene (5 bases). Deletions cut 1 base from V and 1 base from J, with 7 bases between. Germline values: CDR1 MGHDK, CDR2 SYGVNS. The CDR3 has 14 residues.

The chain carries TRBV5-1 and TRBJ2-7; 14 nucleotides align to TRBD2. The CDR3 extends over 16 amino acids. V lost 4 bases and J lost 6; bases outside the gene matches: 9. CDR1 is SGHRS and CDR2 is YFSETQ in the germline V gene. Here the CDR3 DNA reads TGCGCCAGCAGCGTGACTAGCGGGAGGGCCGTCGCCGAGCAGTACTTC. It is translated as CASSVTSGRAVAEQYF.

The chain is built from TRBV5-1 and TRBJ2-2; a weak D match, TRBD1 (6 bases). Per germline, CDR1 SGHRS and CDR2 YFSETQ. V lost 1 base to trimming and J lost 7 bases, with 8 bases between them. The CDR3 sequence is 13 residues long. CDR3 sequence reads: CASSLRGSGELFF. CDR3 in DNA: TGCGCCAGCAGCTTGAGGGGGAGCGGGGAGCTGTTTTTT.

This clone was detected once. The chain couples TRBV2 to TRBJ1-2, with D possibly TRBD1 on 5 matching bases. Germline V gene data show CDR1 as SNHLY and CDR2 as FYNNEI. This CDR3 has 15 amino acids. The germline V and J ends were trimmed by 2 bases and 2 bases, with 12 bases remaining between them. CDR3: CASSERGGENYGYTF. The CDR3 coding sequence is TGTGCCAGCAGTGAACGGGGAGGGGAGAACTATGGCTACACCTTC.

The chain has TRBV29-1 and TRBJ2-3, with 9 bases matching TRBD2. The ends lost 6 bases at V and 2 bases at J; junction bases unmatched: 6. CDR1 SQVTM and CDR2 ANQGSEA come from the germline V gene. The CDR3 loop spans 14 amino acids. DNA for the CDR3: TGCAGCGTCGCCCCTAGCGGGATCACAGATACGCAGTATTTT. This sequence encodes CSVAPSGITDTQYF.

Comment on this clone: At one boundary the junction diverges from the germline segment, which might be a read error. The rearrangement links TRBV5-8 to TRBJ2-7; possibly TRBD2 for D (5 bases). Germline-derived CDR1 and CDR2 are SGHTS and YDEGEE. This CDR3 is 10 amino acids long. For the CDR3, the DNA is TGTGCCAGCAGCTTATTCGGGGTTAAGTTC. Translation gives CASSLFGVKF.

The CDR3 here is CASSQDEAGGGNYGYTF. The CDR3 DNA follows: TGCGCCAGCAGCCAAGATGAAGCAGGGGGCGGAAACTATGGCTACACCTTC. This chain links TRBV4-3 with TRBJ1-2; 8 bases are a match to TRBD1. CDR3 length: 17 residues. Germline V lookup: CDR1 LGHNA, CDR2 YSLEER. With 0 bases clipped from V and 2 bases from J, the junction kept 8 bases outside the gene matches.

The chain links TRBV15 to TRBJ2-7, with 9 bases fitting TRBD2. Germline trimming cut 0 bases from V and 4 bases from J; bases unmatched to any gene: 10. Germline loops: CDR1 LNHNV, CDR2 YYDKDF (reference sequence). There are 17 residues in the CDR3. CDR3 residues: CATSREVGREGLYEQYF. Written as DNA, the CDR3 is TGTGCCACCAGCAGAGAAGTTGGGCGGGAGGGCCTGTACGAGCAGTACTTC.

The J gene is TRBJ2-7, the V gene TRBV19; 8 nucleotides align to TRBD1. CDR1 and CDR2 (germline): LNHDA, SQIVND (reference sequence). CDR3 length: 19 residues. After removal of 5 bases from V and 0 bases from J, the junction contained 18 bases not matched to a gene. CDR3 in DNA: TGTGCCAGTAGTCCCTCCTATGCCGGGACAGGCAAATCCTCCTACGAGCAGTACTTC. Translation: CASSPSYAGTGKSSYEQYF. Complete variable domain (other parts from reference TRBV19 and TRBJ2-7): DGGITQSPKYLFRKEGQNVTLSCEQNLNHDAMYWYRQDPGQGLRLIYYSQIVNDFQKGDIAEGYSVSREKKESFPLTVTSAQKNPTAFYLCASSPSYAGTGKSSYEQYFGPGTRLTVT.

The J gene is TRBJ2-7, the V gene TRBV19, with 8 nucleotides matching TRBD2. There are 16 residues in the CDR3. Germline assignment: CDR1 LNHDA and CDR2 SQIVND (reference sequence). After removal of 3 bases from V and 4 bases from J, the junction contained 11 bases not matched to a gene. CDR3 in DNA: TGTGCCAGTAGTATTGCTCTGAGCGGGAGAATGTACGAGCAGTACTTC. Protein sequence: CASSIALSGRMYEQYF.